The sequence of this TCR beta chain was determined in a study of OX40 agonist ivuxolimab in advanced cancers. In the study overall: Age averaged 60 years (range roughly 23 to 85), and around 87% were male.

As to this clone: The target antigen is unknown.

The data were produced by immunoSEQ multiplex PCR, yet TCRdb's version contains in-frame clones alone and is incomplete. This sample has roughly 80,000 clones, with about 93% found just once. Study conclusions and caveats: The expanded peripheral T cells' antigen specificity was not determined.

This CDR3 has 14 amino acids. Germline-derived CDR1 and CDR2 are SGHRS and YFSETQ. Trimming took 3 bases from V and 6 from J; bases not matched to a gene: 7. The sequence was collected from an adult with an advanced solid tumor such as melanoma, head and neck, liver or kidney cancer. Sequencing used CD4+ or CD8+ T cells sorted from blood, obtained in a trial of the OX40 agonist ivuxolimab. This chain links TRBV5-1 with TRBJ2-7, with 9 bases lining up with TRBD1. The chain's CDR3 is CASSSRTGVVEQYF. CDR3 nucleotide sequence: TGCGCCAGCAGCTCTAGGACAGGGGTAGTCGAGCAGTACTTC.